Reported below is one TCR beta chain. There is no known antigen for this receptor. No qualities accompany the bases; no much larger clone lies one base away. These data originate in a study of T cell changes during pregnancy in multiple sclerosis (dated by TCRdb to between 2018 and 2021). The study in broad terms: The study looked at changes in the T cell repertoire across pregnancy in women with multiple sclerosis.

Reading from cysteine to phenylalanine, the CDR3 counts 14 amino acids. Only the CDR3 DNA stays, 42 bases, in frame from base 1. Trimmed from V: 5 bases; trimmed from J: 2 bases; junction bases lacking a gene match: 3. Reading the germline V gene (reference sequence) gives CDR1 LNHDA and CDR2 SQIVND. Libraries were built with the immunoSEQ multiplex PCR assay. The clones in this table, taken by TCRdb from immuneACCESS, are in-frame only. Not every clone is retained; where verified, under half of the shortfall comes from an unresolved V gene, and the cause of the rest is unknown. Counted in this sample were under 60,000 clones; 91% of them appeared once. About 9.4% of the sample lies in the top ten.

The starting material was CD8+ T cells from peripheral blood mononuclear cells, obtained after pregnancy. The receptor chain draws on TRBV19 and TRBJ2-7; the junction holds 10 bases that match TRBD1. The TCR comes from a female donor with multiple sclerosis, enrolled in a pregnancy study. CDR3 loop: CASSSGTGAYEQYF. DNA sequence: TGTGCCAGTAGTTCCGGGACAGGGGCCTACGAGCAGTACTTC.